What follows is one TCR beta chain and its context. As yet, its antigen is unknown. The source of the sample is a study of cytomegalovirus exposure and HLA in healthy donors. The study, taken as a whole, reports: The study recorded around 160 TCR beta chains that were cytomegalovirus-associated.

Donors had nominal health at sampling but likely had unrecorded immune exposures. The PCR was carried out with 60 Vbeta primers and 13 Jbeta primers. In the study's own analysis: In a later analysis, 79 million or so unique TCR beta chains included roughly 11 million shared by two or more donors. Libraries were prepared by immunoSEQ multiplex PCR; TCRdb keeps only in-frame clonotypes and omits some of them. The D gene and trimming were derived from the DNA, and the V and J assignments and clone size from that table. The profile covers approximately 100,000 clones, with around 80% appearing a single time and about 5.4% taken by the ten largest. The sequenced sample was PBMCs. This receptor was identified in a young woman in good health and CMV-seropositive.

The CDR3 DNA is TGTGCCTGGGGCCGTGGGGGCTTGGGGGAGCAGTACTTC. This sequence encodes CAWGRGGLGEQYF. V is TRBV30 and J is TRBJ2-7; tentatively, D is TRBD1 (6 bases). Germline CDR1 is GTSNPN and CDR2 is SVGIG (reference sequence). Trimming took off 5 bases at V and 7 bases at J, with 18 bases between the two ends. The CDR3 totals 13 residues.